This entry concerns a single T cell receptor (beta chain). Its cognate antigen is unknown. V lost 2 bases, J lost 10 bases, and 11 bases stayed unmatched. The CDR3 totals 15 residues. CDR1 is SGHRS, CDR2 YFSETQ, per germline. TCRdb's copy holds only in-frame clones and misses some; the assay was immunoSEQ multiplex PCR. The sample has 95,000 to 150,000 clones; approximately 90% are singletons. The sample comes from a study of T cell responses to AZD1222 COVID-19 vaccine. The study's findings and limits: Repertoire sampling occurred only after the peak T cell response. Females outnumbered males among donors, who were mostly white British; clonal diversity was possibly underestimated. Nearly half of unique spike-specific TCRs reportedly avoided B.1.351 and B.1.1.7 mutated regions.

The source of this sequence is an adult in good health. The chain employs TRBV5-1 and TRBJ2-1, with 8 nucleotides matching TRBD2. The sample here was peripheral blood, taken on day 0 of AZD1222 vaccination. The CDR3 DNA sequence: TGCGCCAGCAGCTTCCCGGCGGGAGGCCCTTCGGAGCAGTTCTTC. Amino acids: CASSFPAGGPSEQFF.